These 30 T cell receptor beta chains were all obtained from the same sample, sequenced in a study of shared clonotypes between healthy human individuals. Only in-frame clones appear in the TCRdb table, and some are missing; sequencing was by immunoSEQ multiplex PCR. Counted here are about 560,000 clones, around three quarters occurring once; the ten biggest clones make up more than 10%. The specimen sequenced was PBMCs. The receptor source for this set is a woman between 40 and 50 years old in good health. Some clones in this sample may be carry-over from other donors' samples.

This chain connects TRBV18 to TRBJ2-3; TRBD2 aligns across 8 bases. V lost 4 bases and J lost 4; bases outside the gene matches: 7. The CDR3 extends over 15 amino acids. The germline V gene encodes CDR1 KGHSH and CDR2 LQKENI. The CDR3 loop reads CASSRSGSESDTQYF. In DNA form, the CDR3 reads TGTGCCAGCTCACGCAGCGGGAGTGAATCAGATACGCAGTATTTT.

The chain recombines TRBV29-1 with TRBJ1-2; D gene unclear. CDR3 length: 11 amino acids. Germline V gene data show CDR1 as SQVTM and CDR2 as ANQGSEA. Trimming took off 8 bases at V and 8 bases at J, with 15 bases between the two ends. In DNA form, the CDR3 reads TGCAGCTGTTCGGTTGGGGAGGGCTACACCTTC. Translating gives CSCSVGEGYTF.

V and J are TRBV5-1 and TRBJ1-1, with TRBD1 as a possible D gene (5 bases). The CDR3 contains 15 residues. Trimming pared 4 bases from V and 4 bases from J, leaving 17 bases between. CDR1 is SGHRS and CDR2 is YFSETQ in the germline V gene. The DNA for the CDR3 is TGCGCCAGCAGCCCAGGGTGGGTAATTGGCACTGAAGCTTTCTTT. It yields the protein CASSPGWVIGTEAFF.

The V call is TRBV12-5, the J call TRBJ2-1; a possible D gene is TRBD1 (6 bases). Deletions cut 4 bases from V and 9 bases from J, with 10 bases between. CDR1 is LGHNT, CDR2 FRNRAP, per germline. The CDR3 spans 12 residues. CDR3 protein: CASGSGTREQFF. CDR3 DNA: TGTGCTAGTGGTTCTGGGACACGTGAGCAGTTCTTC.

The chain combines TRBV25-1 with TRBJ2-7; D gene uncertain. The CDR3 is 14 amino acids. V gave up 6 bases and J gave up 0 bases, with 12 bases separating them. Germline V gives CDR1 MGHDK, CDR2 SYGVNS. The DNA for the CDR3 is TGTGCCAGCAGCCGGGCCGGAAGCTCCTACGAGCAGTACTTC. Amino acid sequence: CASSRAGSSYEQYF.

The chain combines TRBV29-1 with TRBJ2-3; D is undetermined. This CDR3 is built from 12 residues. V lost 2 bases to trimming and J lost 8 bases, with 11 bases between them. CDR1 is SQVTM, CDR2 ANQGSEA, per germline. CDR3 in amino acids: CSVEMGRRTQYF. The CDR3 DNA is TGCAGCGTTGAAATGGGCCGCCGTACGCAGTATTTT.

The genes are TRBV7-6 and TRBJ2-7; no clear D. Germline lookup yields CDR1 SGHVS and CDR2 FNYEAQ. V lost 5 bases and J 0 bases, leaving 17 bases between the germline ends. The CDR3 has 16 amino acids. For the CDR3, the DNA is TGTGCCAGCAGCCCAGACTTAGGCGGTAACTCCTACGAGCAGTACTTC. Translated, it gives CASSPDLGGNSYEQYF.

The chain links TRBV19 to TRBJ2-2; D is perhaps TRBD1 (5 bases). This CDR3 has 13 residues. The germline CDR1 and CDR2 sequences are LNHDA and SQIVND (reference sequence). Trimming removed 7 bases at V and 5 bases at J, with 11 bases between. CDR3 residues: CASTRRGTGELFF. In DNA, the CDR3 is TGTGCCAGTACCCGTAGGGGAACCGGGGAGCTGTTTTTT.

This rearrangement joins TRBV9 to TRBJ2-2; the D is unclear. The V end lost 1 base, the J end lost 5 bases, and 9 bases lay between the germline ends. The V gene's germline CDR1 is SGDLS and CDR2 YYNGEE. This CDR3 is built from 14 residues. The CDR3 DNA follows: TGTGCCAGCAGCGTACTTCTCGGTACCGGGGAGCTGTTTTTT. It codes for CASSVLLGTGELFF. The variable domain in full, with the rest retrieved from reference TRBV9 and TRBJ2-2, is DSGVTQTPKHLITATGQRVTLRCSPRSGDLSVYWYQQSLDQGLQFLIQYYNGEERAKGNILERFSAQQFPDLHSELNLSSLELGDSALYFCASSVLLGTGELFFGEGSRLTVL.

The V call is TRBV11-3, the J call TRBJ2-3; either TRBD1 or TRBD2 may fit D (7 bases each). Germline assignment: CDR1 SGHNT and CDR2 YENEEA. The CDR3 has 15 residues. Trimming stripped 5 bases from V and 3 bases from J, with 15 bases between. Written as DNA, the CDR3 is TGTGCCAGCAGCCAGGGGGGGCTGGCGACAGATACGCAGTATTTT. As protein: CASSQGGLATDTQYF.

V gene TRBV7-2 combines with J gene TRBJ2-5; maybe TRBD2 (6 bases). Between the trimmed V and J ends, which lost 5 bases and 1 base, there was a span of 14 bases. Germline V gene data show CDR1 as SGHTA and CDR2 as FQGNSA. This CDR3 spans 15 amino acids. Here the CDR3 reads CASSRGTVFQETQYF. CDR3 sequence (DNA): TGTGCCAGCAGCCGGGGGACCGTGTTCCAAGAGACCCAGTACTTC.

V is TRBV27 and J is TRBJ2-5; the match to TRBD2 covers 7 bases. This CDR3 is built from 16 residues. The J segment lost 6 bases and the V segment lost 6 bases, leaving 16 bases of the junction unmatched. Germline CDR1 MNHEY, CDR2 SMNVEV (reference sequence). CDR3: CASSPWGGGIEKTQYF. The CDR3 region has the DNA TGTGCCAGCAGCCCATGGGGGGGAGGAATAGAAAAGACCCAGTACTTC.

The V and J genes are TRBV10-3 and TRBJ2-3, with TRBD1 identical over 10 bases. Germline V gene data show CDR1 as ENHRY and CDR2 as SYGVKD. There are 17 residues in the CDR3. V dropped 3 bases and J dropped 0; count of bases not matched to a gene: 6. For the CDR3, the DNA is TGTGCCATCAGTGAACTTGACAGGGGGCGCAGCACAGATACGCAGTATTTT. It is translated as CAISELDRGRSTDTQYF.

V is TRBV7-3 and J is TRBJ1-2, with D unresolved. Germline V lookup: CDR1 SGHTA, CDR2 FQGTGA. The CDR3 extends over 16 amino acids. V lost 0 bases to trimming and J lost 8 bases, with 19 bases between them. The CDR3 bases are TGTGCCAGCAGCTTAACCCCCCCCGGGTCGGGGTGGGGCTACACCTTC. Protein product: CASSLTPPGSGWGYTF.

The table lists this clone with a few counts. The rearrangement links TRBV9 to TRBJ1-2; possible D gene TRBD1, 6 bases. V lost 4 bases and J lost 7, with 11 bases in between. Germline V gene lookup returns CDR1 SGDLS and CDR2 YYNGEE. CDR3 size: 12 residues. CDR3 sequence reads: CASSLQGSGYTF. Here the CDR3 DNA reads TGTGCCAGCAGCCTACAGGGATCTGGCTACACCTTC. Full variable domain (rest looked up from reference TRBV9 and TRBJ1-2): DSGVTQTPKHLITATGQRVTLRCSPRSGDLSVYWYQQSLDQGLQFLIQYYNGEERAKGNILERFSAQQFPDLHSELNLSSLELGDSALYFCASSLQGSGYTFGSGTRLTVV.

CDR3 nucleotides: TGTGCCATCAGGCCCGGGACTACCTCCTACGAGCAGTACTTC. Translated: CAIRPGTTSYEQYF. This sequence joins TRBV10-3 and TRBJ2-7; 7 bases are shared with TRBD2. Germline trimming cut 6 bases from V and 0 bases from J; bases unmatched to any gene: 5. This CDR3 has 14 residues. Looked up from germline, CDR1 is ENHRY and CDR2 is SYGVKD.

DNA of the CDR3: TGTGCCAGCAGTCCGTCAGGGGAGCGAACTGAAGCTTTCTTT. Encoded protein: CASSPSGERTEAFF. The chain employs TRBV6-1 and TRBJ1-1, with D perhaps TRBD1 (6 bases). The V gene lost 5 bases and the J gene lost 5 bases, with 15 bases spanning the gap. CDR1 and CDR2 (germline): MNHNS, SASEGT. The CDR3 contains 14 residues.

Points on this clone: One end of the junction is discordant with germline, which a read error may explain. CDR3: CASIERAGGQPQHF. The CDR3 DNA reads as TGTGCCAGCATTGAACGAGCGGGGGGTCAGCCCCAGCATTTT. The rearrangement joins TRBV6-1 to TRBJ1-5; the D gene is possibly TRBD1 (5 bases). This CDR3 spans 14 amino acids. The V gene's germline CDR1 is MNHNS and CDR2 SASEGT.

The genes are TRBV18 and TRBJ2-2; a possible D gene is TRBD2 (6 bases). V lost 0 bases and J 4 bases, leaving 9 bases between the germline ends. The CDR3 has 15 amino acids. Germline values: CDR1 KGHSH, CDR2 LQKENI. CDR3: CASSPPAGGTGELFF. CDR3 nucleotide sequence: TGTGCCAGCTCACCACCGGCCGGGGGCACCGGGGAGCTGTTTTTT.

This clone showed up many times. This chain uses TRBV15 with TRBJ2-7; 9 nucleotides agree with TRBD1. CDR1 is LNHNV and CDR2 is YYDKDF in the germline V gene (reference sequence). The CDR3 consists of 14 residues. The V gene end was trimmed by 5 bases and the J gene end by 7 bases; junction bases not matched to a gene: 9. The DNA for the CDR3 is TGTGCCACCAGCGAGGACAGGGGATTGGGAGAGCAGTACTTC. Protein: CATSEDRGLGEQYF.

Only one count was recorded for this clone. A clone one base away is much larger, so this may be a read error. Other DNA sequences within the sample encode an identical CDR3. This chain links TRBV7-9 with TRBJ2-3; 8 nucleotides align to TRBD2. The CDR3 runs to 14 residues. CDR1 is SEHNR and CDR2 is FQNEAQ in the germline V gene (reference sequence). The CDR3 reads CASSFSGNTDTQYF. The CDR3 DNA follows: TGCGCCAGCAGCTTTAGCGGGAACACAGATACGCAGTATTTT.

The chain has TRBV19 and TRBJ1-2; D possibly corresponds to TRBD1 (5 bases). The CDR3 is 14 amino acids. CDR1 LNHDA and CDR2 SQIVND come from the germline V gene (reference sequence). The V end was cut by 5 bases, the J end by 2 bases, with 12 bases between. Written as DNA, the CDR3 is TGTGCCAGTAGTCCTCAGACAGTAAACTATGGCTACACCTTC. Translating gives CASSPQTVNYGYTF. Looking up the rest from reference TRBV19 and TRBJ1-2 gives the full variable domain: DGGITQSPKYLFRKEGQNVTLSCEQNLNHDAMYWYRQDPGQGLRLIYYSQIVNDFQKGDIAEGYSVSREKKESFPLTVTSAQKNPTAFYLCASSPQTVNYGYTFGSGTRLTVV.

This clone was seen a single time. A far bigger clonotype differs at one base, so this is likely a read error. V gene TRBV4-3 combines with J gene TRBJ1-1; no definite D call. Deletions cut 4 bases from V and 1 base from J, with 10 bases between. In germline, CDR1 is LGHNA, CDR2 YSLEER. CDR3 size: 14 residues. The CDR3 reads CASSLTSGNTEAFF. The CDR3 DNA follows: TGCGCCAGCAGCCTCACAAGTGGGAACACTGAAGCTTTCTTT.

This chain uses TRBV5-4 with TRBJ2-3; 7 bases are a match to TRBD2. CDR3 length equals 15 residues. The ends lost 3 bases at V and 0 bases at J; junction bases unmatched: 4. CDR1 and CDR2 from the germline V gene are SGHNT and YYREEE (reference sequence). CDR3 sequence reads: CASSSTSHSTDTQYF. The CDR3 bases are TGTGCCAGCAGCTCGACTAGCCATAGCACAGATACGCAGTATTTT.

The rearrangement links TRBV19 to TRBJ2-7, with unresolved D. The V end lost 6 bases, the J end lost 3 bases, and 9 bases lay between the germline ends. Per the germline V gene, CDR1 is LNHDA and CDR2 is SQIVND (reference sequence). The CDR3 spans 12 residues. The CDR3 DNA sequence: TGTGCCAGTAGCCCGAACGTCTACGAGCAGTACTTC. It is translated as CASSPNVYEQYF. The full variable domain, with the rest looked up from reference TRBV19 and TRBJ2-7, is DGGITQSPKYLFRKEGQNVTLSCEQNLNHDAMYWYRQDPGQGLRLIYYSQIVNDFQKGDIAEGYSVSREKKESFPLTVTSAQKNPTAFYLCASSPNVYEQYFGPGTRLTVT.

Notes on this clone: A far larger clone is one nucleotide away, so this likely arose from a read error. The chain is built from TRBV18 and TRBJ2-7; tentatively, D is TRBD1 or TRBD2 (5 bases each). This CDR3 has 14 residues. V was clipped by 4 bases and J by 7 bases, with 17 bases between them. In germline, CDR1 is KGHSH, CDR2 LQKENI. Written as DNA, the CDR3 is TGTGCCAGCTCACTTCCTCGGGACGATCGGGAGCAGTACTTC. The encoded protein is CASSLPRDDREQYF.

Note on this clone: Distinct nucleotide sequences in the sample also encode this CDR3. V is TRBV6-1 and J is TRBJ2-7; 7 nucleotides line up with TRBD1. Per the germline V gene, CDR1 is MNHNS and CDR2 is SASEGT. V trimming: 5 bases; J trimming: 0 bases; junction bases outside the gene matches: 4. The CDR3 is made up of 14 amino acids. The CDR3: CASSLDRASYEQYF. As DNA, the CDR3 is TGTGCCAGCAGTTTAGACAGGGCCTCCTACGAGCAGTACTTC.

In regard to this clone: A far larger clone differs by one base, so this is likely a read error. The rearrangement joins TRBV2 to TRBJ2-7; the D is unclear. Trimming cost V 5 bases and J 2 bases, with 7 bases left between them. The CDR3 runs 12 residues. The germline V gene has CDR1 SNHLY and CDR2 FYNNEI. The chain's CDR3 is CASSTTAYEQYF. The CDR3 DNA follows: TGTGCCAGCAGTACCACGGCCTACGAGCAGTACTTC. Using reference TRBV2 and TRBJ2-7 for the parts outside the CDR3, the full variable domain is EPEVTQTPSHQVTQMGQEVILRCVPISNHLYFYWYRQILGQKVEFLVSFYNNEISEKSEIFDDQFSVERPDGSNFTLKIRSTKLEDSAMYFCASSTTAYEQYFGPGTRLTVT.

A remark on this clone: A much larger clonotype is one base distant, so this may be a read error. At the DNA level, this CDR3 is encoded by other sequences in the same sample as well. This chain uses TRBV30 with TRBJ1-3; D may be TRBD1 (5 bases). The CDR3 runs to 14 residues. Germline V gives CDR1 GTSNPN, CDR2 SVGIG (reference sequence). DNA for the CDR3: TGTGCATGGAGTGTGGGGGGAGCTGGAAACACCATATATTTT. This translates into CAWSVGGAGNTIYF.

This chain uses TRBV9 with TRBJ2-5; tentative D call: TRBD1 (8 bases). The CDR3 is 15 amino acids. Trimming left V 4 bases short and J 7 bases short, with 20 bases between. Germline V lookup: CDR1 SGDLS, CDR2 YYNGEE. Here the CDR3 DNA reads TGTGCCAGCAGCCCGACAGGGGAGGGTGGATTGACCCAGTACTTC. Its protein is CASSPTGEGGLTQYF.